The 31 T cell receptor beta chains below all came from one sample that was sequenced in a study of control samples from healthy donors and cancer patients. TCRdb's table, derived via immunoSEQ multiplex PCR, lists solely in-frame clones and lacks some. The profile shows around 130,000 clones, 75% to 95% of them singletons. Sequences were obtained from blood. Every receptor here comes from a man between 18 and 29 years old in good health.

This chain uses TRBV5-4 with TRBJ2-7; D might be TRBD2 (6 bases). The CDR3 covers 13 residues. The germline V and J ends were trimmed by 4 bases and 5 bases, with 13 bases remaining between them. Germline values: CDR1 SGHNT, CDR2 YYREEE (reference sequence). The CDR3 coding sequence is TGTGCCAGCAGCCCCGGGGAGGCCCACGAGCAGTACTTC. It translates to CASSPGEAHEQYF.

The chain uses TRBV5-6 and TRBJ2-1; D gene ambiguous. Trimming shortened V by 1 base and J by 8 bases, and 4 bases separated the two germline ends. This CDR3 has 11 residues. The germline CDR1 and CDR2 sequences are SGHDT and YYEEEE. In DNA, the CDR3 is TGTGCCAGCAGCTTGAACGATGAGCAGTTCTTC. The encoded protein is CASSLNDEQFF.

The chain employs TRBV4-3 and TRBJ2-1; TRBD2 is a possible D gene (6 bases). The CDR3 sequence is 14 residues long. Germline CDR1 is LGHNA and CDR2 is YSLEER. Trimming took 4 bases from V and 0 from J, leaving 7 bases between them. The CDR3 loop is CASSLAVSYNEQFF. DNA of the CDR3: TGCGCCAGCAGCCTAGCGGTCTCCTACAATGAGCAGTTCTTC.

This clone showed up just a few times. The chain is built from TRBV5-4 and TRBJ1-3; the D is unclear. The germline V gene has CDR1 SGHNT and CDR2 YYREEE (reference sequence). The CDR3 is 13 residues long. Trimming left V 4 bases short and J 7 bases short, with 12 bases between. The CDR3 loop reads CASSVDLGNTIYF. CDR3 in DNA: TGTGCCAGCAGCGTCGACTTAGGGAACACCATATATTTT.

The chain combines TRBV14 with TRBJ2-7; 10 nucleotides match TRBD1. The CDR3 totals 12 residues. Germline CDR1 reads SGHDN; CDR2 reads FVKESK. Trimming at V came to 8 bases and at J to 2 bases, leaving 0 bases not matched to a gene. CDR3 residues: CASGQGAYEQYF. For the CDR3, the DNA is TGTGCCAGCGGACAGGGGGCCTACGAGCAGTACTTC.

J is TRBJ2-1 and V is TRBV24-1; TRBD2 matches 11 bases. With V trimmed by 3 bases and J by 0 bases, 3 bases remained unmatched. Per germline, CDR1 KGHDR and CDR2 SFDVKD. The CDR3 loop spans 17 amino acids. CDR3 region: CATSDIGTSGSYNEQFF. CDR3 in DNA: TGTGCCACCAGTGATATAGGGACTAGCGGCTCCTACAATGAGCAGTTCTTC.

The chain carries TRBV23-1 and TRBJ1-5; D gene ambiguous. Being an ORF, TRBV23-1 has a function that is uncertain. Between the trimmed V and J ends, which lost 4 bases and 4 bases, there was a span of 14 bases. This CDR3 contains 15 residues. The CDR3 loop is CASSRRQSVNQPQHF. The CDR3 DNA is TGCGCCAGCAGTCGTAGACAATCCGTAAATCAGCCCCAGCATTTT.

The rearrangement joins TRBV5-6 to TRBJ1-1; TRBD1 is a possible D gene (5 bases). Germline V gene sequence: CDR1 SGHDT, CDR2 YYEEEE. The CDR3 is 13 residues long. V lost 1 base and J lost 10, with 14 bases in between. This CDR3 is CASSLRGEGLAFF. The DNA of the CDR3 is TGTGCCAGCAGCTTGAGGGGCGAAGGTTTAGCTTTCTTT.

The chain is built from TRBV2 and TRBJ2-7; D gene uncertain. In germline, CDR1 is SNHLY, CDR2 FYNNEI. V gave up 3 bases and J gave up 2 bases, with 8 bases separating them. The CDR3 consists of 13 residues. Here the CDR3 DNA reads TGTGCCAGCAGTGAGTATCGGACCTACGAGCAGTACTTC. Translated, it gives CASSEYRTYEQYF.

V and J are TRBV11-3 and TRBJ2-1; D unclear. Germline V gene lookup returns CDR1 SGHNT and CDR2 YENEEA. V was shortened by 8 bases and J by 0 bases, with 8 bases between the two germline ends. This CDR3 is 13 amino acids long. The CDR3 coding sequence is TGTGCCAGCTCAAGGAGCTCCTACAATGAGCAGTTCTTC. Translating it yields CASSRSSYNEQFF.

The CDR3 protein is CASSDKAGGLDEQFF. In DNA, the CDR3 is TGTGCCAGCAGTGACAAAGCGGGGGGGTTAGATGAGCAGTTCTTC. V and J are TRBV6-4 and TRBJ2-1; the match to TRBD2 covers 10 bases. The germline V gene encodes CDR1 MRHNA and CDR2 SNTAGT. Trimming removed 2 bases from V and 8 bases from J; junction bases left unmatched: 6. The CDR3 loop spans 15 amino acids.

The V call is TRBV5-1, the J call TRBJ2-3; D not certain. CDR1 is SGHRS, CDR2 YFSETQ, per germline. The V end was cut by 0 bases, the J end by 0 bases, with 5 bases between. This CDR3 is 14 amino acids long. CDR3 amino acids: CASSLDTSTDTQYF. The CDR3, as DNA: TGCGCCAGCAGCTTGGACACTAGCACAGATACGCAGTATTTT.

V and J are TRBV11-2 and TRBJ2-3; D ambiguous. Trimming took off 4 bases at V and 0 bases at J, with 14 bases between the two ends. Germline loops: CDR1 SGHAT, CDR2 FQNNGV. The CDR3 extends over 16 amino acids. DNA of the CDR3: TGTGCCAGCAGCTATACGACTGCGCTTAGCACAGATACGCAGTATTTT. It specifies CASSYTTALSTDTQYF.

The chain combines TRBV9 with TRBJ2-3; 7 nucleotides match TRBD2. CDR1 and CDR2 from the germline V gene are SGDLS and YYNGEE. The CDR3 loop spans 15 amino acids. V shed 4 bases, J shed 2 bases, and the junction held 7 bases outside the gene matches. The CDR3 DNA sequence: TGTGCCAGCAGCTTCGGACTAGTTGACACAGATACGCAGTATTTT. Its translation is CASSFGLVDTDTQYF. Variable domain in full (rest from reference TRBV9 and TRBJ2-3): DSGVTQTPKHLITATGQRVTLRCSPRSGDLSVYWYQQSLDQGLQFLIQYYNGEERAKGNILERFSAQQFPDLHSELNLSSLELGDSALYFCASSFGLVDTDTQYFGPGTRLTVL.

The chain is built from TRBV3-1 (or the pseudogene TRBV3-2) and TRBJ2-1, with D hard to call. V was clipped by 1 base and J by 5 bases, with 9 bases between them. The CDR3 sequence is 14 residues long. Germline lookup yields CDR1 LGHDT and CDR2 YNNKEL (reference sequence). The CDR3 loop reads CASSQADGNNEQFF. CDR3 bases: TGTGCCAGCAGCCAAGCGGACGGAAACAATGAGCAGTTCTTC.

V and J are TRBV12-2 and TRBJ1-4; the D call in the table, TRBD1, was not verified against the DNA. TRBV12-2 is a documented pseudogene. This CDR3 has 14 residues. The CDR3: CASPGTGRREKLFF. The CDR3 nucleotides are TGTGCAAGTCCCGGAACAGGGAGAAGAGAAAAACTGTTTTTT.

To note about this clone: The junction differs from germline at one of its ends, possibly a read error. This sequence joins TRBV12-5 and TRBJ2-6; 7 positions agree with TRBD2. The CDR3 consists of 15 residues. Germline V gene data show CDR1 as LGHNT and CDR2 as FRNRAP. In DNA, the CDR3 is TGTGCTAGTGGATTGGGGGGGGCTGGGGCCAACGTCCTGACTTTC. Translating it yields CASGLGGAGANVLTF.

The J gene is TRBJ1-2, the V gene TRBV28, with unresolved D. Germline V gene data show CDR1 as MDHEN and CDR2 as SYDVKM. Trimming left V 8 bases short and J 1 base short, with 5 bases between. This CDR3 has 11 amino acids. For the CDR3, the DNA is TGTGCCAGCGGCGTTAACTATGGCTACACCTTC. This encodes CASGVNYGYTF.

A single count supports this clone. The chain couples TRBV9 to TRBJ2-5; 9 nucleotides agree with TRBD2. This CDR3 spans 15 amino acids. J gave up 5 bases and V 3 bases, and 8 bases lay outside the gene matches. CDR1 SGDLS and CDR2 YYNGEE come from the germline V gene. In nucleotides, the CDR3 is TGTGCCAGCAGCGCCGGGACTAGCAGTTGGGAGACCCAGTACTTC. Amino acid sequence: CASSAGTSSWETQYF.

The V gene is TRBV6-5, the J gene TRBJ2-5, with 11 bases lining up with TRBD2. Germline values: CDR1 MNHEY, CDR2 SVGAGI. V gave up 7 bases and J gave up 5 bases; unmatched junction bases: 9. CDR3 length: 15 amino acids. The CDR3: CASTLAGGPGETQYF. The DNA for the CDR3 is TGTGCCAGCACCCTAGCGGGAGGCCCTGGGGAGACCCAGTACTTC.

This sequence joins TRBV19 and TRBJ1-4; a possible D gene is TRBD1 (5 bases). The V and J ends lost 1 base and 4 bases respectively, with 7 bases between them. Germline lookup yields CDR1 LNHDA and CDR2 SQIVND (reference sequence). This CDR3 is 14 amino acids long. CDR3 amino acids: CASSIGDSNEKLFF. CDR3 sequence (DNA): TGTGCCAGTAGTATAGGAGACAGTAATGAAAAACTGTTTTTT.

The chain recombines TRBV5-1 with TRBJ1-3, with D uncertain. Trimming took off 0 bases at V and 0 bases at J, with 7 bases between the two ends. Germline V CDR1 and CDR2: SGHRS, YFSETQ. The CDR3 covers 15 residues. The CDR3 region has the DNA TGCGCCAGCAGCTTGGATGGGAACTCTGGAAACACCATATATTTT. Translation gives CASSLDGNSGNTIYF.

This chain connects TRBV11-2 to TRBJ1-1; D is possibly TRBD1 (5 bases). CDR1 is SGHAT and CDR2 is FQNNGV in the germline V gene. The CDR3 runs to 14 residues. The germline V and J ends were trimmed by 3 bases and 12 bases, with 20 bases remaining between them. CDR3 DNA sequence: TGTGCCAGCAGCTTGTTTGGTGTAGGGGTCAAAACTTTCTTT. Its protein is CASSLFGVGVKTFF.

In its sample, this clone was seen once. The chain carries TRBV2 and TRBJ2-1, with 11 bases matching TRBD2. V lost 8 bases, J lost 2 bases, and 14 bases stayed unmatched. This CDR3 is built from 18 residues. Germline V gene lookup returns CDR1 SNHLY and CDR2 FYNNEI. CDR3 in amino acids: CASQEGLADTRPYNEQFF. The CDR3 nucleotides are TGTGCCAGCCAGGAGGGACTAGCGGACACCCGTCCCTACAATGAGCAGTTCTTC.

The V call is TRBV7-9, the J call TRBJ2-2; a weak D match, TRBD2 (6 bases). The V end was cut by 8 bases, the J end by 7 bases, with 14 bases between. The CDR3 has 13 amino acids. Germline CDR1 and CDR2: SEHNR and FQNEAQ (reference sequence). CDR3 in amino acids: CASGGYQFGELFF. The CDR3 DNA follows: TGTGCCAGCGGGGGGTACCAATTCGGGGAGCTGTTTTTT. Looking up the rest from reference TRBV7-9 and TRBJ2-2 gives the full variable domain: DTGVSQNPRHKITKRGQNVTFRCDPISEHNRLYWYRQTLGQGPEFLTYFQNEAQLEKSRLLSDRFSAERPKGSFSTLEIQRTEQGDSAMYLCASGGYQFGELFFGEGSRLTVL.

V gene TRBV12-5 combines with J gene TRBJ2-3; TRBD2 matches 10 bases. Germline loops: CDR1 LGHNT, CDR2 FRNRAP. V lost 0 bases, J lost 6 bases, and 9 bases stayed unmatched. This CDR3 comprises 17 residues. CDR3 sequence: CASGLVGTSGVGDTQYF. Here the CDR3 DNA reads TGTGCTAGTGGTTTGGTCGGTACTAGCGGGGTAGGGGATACGCAGTATTTT.

CDR3 DNA sequence: TGCGCCAGCAGCCAGTGGTGGGGGAGCGGGAGTTTGACCAAAAACATTCAGTACTTC. Its translation: CASSQWWGSGSLTKNIQYF. The chain employs TRBV4-3 and TRBJ2-4; 8 bases agree with TRBD2. Germline-derived CDR1 and CDR2 are LGHNA and YSLEER. There are 19 residues in the CDR3. J was trimmed by 2 bases and V by 3 bases; bases with no gene match: 15.

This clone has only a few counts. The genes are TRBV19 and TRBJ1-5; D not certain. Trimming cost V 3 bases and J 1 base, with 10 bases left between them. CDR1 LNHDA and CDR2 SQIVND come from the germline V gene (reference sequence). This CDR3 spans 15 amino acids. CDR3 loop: CASSITALSNQPQHF. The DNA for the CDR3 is TGTGCCAGTAGTATTACAGCCCTCAGCAATCAGCCCCAGCATTTT.

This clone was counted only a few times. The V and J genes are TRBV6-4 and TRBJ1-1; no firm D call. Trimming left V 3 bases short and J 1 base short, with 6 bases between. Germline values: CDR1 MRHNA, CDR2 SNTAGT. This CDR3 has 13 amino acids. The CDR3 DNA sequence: TGTGCCAGCAGTGAGGGGAGGAACACTGAAGCTTTCTTT. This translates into CASSEGRNTEAFF.

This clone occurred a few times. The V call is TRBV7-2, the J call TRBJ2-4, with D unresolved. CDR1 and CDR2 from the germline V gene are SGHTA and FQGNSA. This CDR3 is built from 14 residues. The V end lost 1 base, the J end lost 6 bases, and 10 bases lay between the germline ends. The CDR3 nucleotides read TGTGCCAGCAGCTTAGAGGGAATGAGAAACATTCAGTACTTC. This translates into CASSLEGMRNIQYF.

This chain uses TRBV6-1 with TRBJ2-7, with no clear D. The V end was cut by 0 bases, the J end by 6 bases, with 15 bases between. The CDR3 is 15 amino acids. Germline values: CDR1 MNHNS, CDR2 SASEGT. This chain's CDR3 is CASSEAGGVSGEQYF. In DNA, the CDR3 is TGTGCCAGCAGTGAAGCGGGTGGGGTCTCGGGCGAGCAGTACTTC.